This passage covers 21 T cell receptor beta chains from one sample sequenced in a study of OX40 agonist ivuxolimab in advanced cancers. Sequencing used immunoSEQ multiplex PCR; TCRdb keeps in-frame clones, though not all of them. The sample lists more than 45,000 clones, about 88% occurring once. The sequences come from CD4+ or CD8+ T cells sorted from blood, collected in a trial of the OX40 agonist ivuxolimab. These receptors all come from an adult with an advanced solid tumor such as melanoma, head and neck, liver or kidney cancer.

The V and J genes are TRBV5-1 and TRBJ2-1, with D perhaps given as TRBD1 or TRBD2 (6 bases each). Germline-derived CDR1 and CDR2 are SGHRS and YFSETQ. With 3 bases removed from V and 6 bases from J, the gap between germline ends came to 16 bases. The CDR3 consists of 15 residues. The CDR3 coding sequence is TGCGCCAGCAGCTCGACCAGGGGACTTACCAATGAGCAGTTCTTC. Amino acids: CASSSTRGLTNEQFF.

V and J are TRBV7-8 and TRBJ1-4, with D possibly matching TRBD1 (6 bases). The CDR3 extends over 16 amino acids. The germline V and J ends were trimmed by 4 bases and 0 bases, with 12 bases remaining between them. Per the germline V gene, CDR1 is SGHVS and CDR2 is FQNEAQ. In nucleotides, the CDR3 is TGTGCCAGCAGCTCGAAAACAGGGACAACTAATGAAAAACTGTTTTTT. Translating gives CASSSKTGTTNEKLFF.

The chain couples TRBV30 to TRBJ1-2; maybe TRBD1 (6 bases). Trimming removed 8 bases from V and 8 bases from J, with 21 bases in between. The CDR3 is 13 amino acids. Germline CDR1 reads GTSNPN; CDR2 reads SVGIG (reference sequence). The DNA for the CDR3 is TGTGCCGGGGGACGGGGGGCGGTTTGGGGCTACACCTTC. It codes for CAGGRGAVWGYTF.

This clone was seen a single time. Written as DNA, the CDR3 is TGTGCCAGCAGCTTAGGGGGGGGCTCTCGTGAGCAGTTCTTC. Protein product: CASSLGGGSREQFF. The chain recombines TRBV11-3 with TRBJ2-1, with D maybe TRBD2 (7 bases). V was cut by 1 base and J by 9 bases, with 13 bases left in between. From germline, CDR1 is SGHNT and CDR2 YENEEA. CDR3 length equals 14 residues.

The gene calls are TRBV4-2 and TRBJ2-1; TRBD1 agrees at 11 bases. The CDR3 is made up of 14 amino acids. V dropped 4 bases and J dropped 7; count of bases not matched to a gene: 3. Germline V gene data show CDR1 as LGHNA and CDR2 as YNFKEQ. CDR3 loop: CASSPGQGANEQFF. DNA of the CDR3: TGTGCCAGCAGCCCCGGACAGGGGGCGAATGAGCAGTTCTTC.

This chain connects TRBV18 to TRBJ1-2, with D perhaps matching TRBD1 (5 bases). Germline V gives CDR1 KGHSH, CDR2 LQKENI. The V end lost 2 bases, the J end lost 3 bases, and 10 bases lay between the germline ends. The CDR3 runs 14 residues. The CDR3: CASSPGPGDYGYTF. The CDR3 nucleotides read TGTGCCAGCTCACCAGGCCCGGGGGACTATGGCTACACCTTC. Using reference TRBV18 and TRBJ1-2 for the parts outside the CDR3, the full variable domain is NAGVMQNPRHLVRRRGQEARLRCSPMKGHSHVYWYRQLPEEGLKFMVYLQKENIIDESGMPKERFSAEFPKEGPSILRIQQVVRGDSAAYFCASSPGPGDYGYTFGSGTRLTVV.

The J gene is TRBJ1-1, the V gene TRBV28; 7 bases align to TRBD1. Trimming at V came to 2 bases and at J to 7 bases, leaving 10 bases not matched to a gene. The CDR3 consists of 15 residues. Germline CDR1 is MDHEN and CDR2 is SYDVKM. CDR3 sequence reads: CASSLGRGRGIEAFF. The CDR3 DNA sequence: TGTGCCAGCAGTTTAGGGAGGGGGCGAGGGATTGAAGCTTTCTTT.

The chain recombines TRBV19 with TRBJ1-5, with D perhaps matching TRBD1 (6 bases). Trimming took off 7 bases at V and 2 bases at J, with 15 bases between the two ends. There are 15 residues in the CDR3. CDR1 and CDR2 (germline): LNHDA, SQIVND (reference sequence). DNA of the CDR3: TGTGCCAGTACAACAGGGTTGTTTGGCAATCAGCCCCAGCATTTT. It is translated as CASTTGLFGNQPQHF.

V gene TRBV15 combines with J gene TRBJ2-1; the D gene is possibly TRBD2 (6 bases). This CDR3 is built from 16 residues. V was shortened by 6 bases and J by 5 bases, with 20 bases between the two germline ends. Germline V gives CDR1 LNHNV, CDR2 YYDKDF (reference sequence). The CDR3 nucleotides are TGTGCCACCAGTCCTGGGCGGGGCCAGGTTGACAATGAGCAGTTCTTC. It specifies CATSPGRGQVDNEQFF. Based on the CDR3 plus reference TRBV15 and TRBJ2-1, the full variable domain is DAMVIQNPRYQVTQFGKPVTLSCSQTLNHNVMYWYQQKSSQAPKLLFHYYDKDFNNEADTPDNFQSRRPNTSFCFLDIRSPGLGDTAMYLCATSPGRGQVDNEQFFGPGTRLTVL.

The V call is TRBV13, the J call TRBJ2-7; D may be TRBD1 or TRBD2 (5 bases each). The CDR3 loop spans 14 amino acids. CDR1 PRHDT and CDR2 FYEKMQ come from the germline V gene (reference sequence). Trimming removed 3 bases at V and 6 bases at J, with 15 bases between. The CDR3 nucleotides are TGTGCCAGCAGCTTCGAACGGGGACGGAGCGAGCAGTACTTC. This gives the protein CASSFERGRSEQYF.

The V gene is TRBV7-2, the J gene TRBJ1-1; no clear D gene. This CDR3 is built from 13 residues. Germline loops: CDR1 SGHTA, CDR2 FQGNSA. V was cut by 3 bases and J by 6 bases, with 11 bases left in between. This CDR3 is CASSFRVGAEAFF. CDR3 bases: TGTGCCAGCAGCTTTAGGGTAGGCGCTGAAGCTTTCTTT.

The rearrangement joins TRBV2 to TRBJ2-3; 9 positions match TRBD2. CDR3 length: 15 amino acids. V gave up 4 bases and J gave up 2 bases; unmatched junction bases: 4. Germline V CDR1 and CDR2: SNHLY, FYNNEI. This CDR3 reads CASSGTSANTDTQYF. The CDR3 region has the DNA TGTGCCAGCAGTGGGACTAGCGCCAACACAGATACGCAGTATTTT.

This clone was seen only a few times. The chain employs TRBV6-6 and TRBJ1-5, with D unclear. Trimming took 7 bases from V and 4 from J, leaving 11 bases between them. The germline V gene encodes CDR1 MNHNY and CDR2 SVGAGI (reference sequence). The CDR3 loop spans 13 amino acids. Here the CDR3 DNA reads TGTGCCAGCAAGGATTTGGGTAATCAGCCCCAGCATTTT. This sequence encodes CASKDLGNQPQHF.

CDR3 protein: CASTPPTGRWNTEAFF. CDR3 bases: TGTGCCAGCACCCCCCCGACAGGGCGGTGGAACACTGAAGCTTTCTTT. The J gene is TRBJ1-1, the V gene TRBV28; 7 nucleotides match TRBD1. CDR1 and CDR2 (germline): MDHEN, SYDVKM. The junction had 12 bases not matched to a gene; V was cut back by 7 bases and J by 1 base. The CDR3 contains 16 residues.

The chain carries TRBV6-5 and TRBJ1-3; D gene unclear. The CDR3 runs 15 residues. Germline CDR1 MNHEY, CDR2 SVGAGI. V lost 2 bases and J 0 bases, leaving 8 bases between the germline ends. Here the CDR3 DNA reads TGTGCCAGCAGTTACGGCCCGAACTCTGGAAACACCATATATTTT. Translation gives CASSYGPNSGNTIYF.

The rearrangement links TRBV19 to TRBJ2-5; tentatively, D is TRBD1 (5 bases). The CDR3 has 12 amino acids. Germline values: CDR1 LNHDA, CDR2 SQIVND (reference sequence). The ends were cut back, 5 bases at V and 7 bases at J, with 11 bases in the middle. In DNA form, the CDR3 reads TGTGCCAGTAGTCTGCTCCAGGGGACCCAGTACTTC. Translating it yields CASSLLQGTQYF.

The rearrangement uses TRBV9 and TRBJ2-5, with 7 bases that match TRBD1. There are 16 residues in the CDR3. Germline CDR1 reads SGDLS; CDR2 reads YYNGEE. J lost 5 bases, V lost 0 bases, and 10 bases had no gene match. CDR3 loop: CASSVDSNPRGETQYF. The DNA for the CDR3 is TGTGCCAGCAGCGTAGATAGTAATCCCAGGGGGGAGACCCAGTACTTC. The full variable domain, rest sourced from reference TRBV9 and TRBJ2-5, is DSGVTQTPKHLITATGQRVTLRCSPRSGDLSVYWYQQSLDQGLQFLIQYYNGEERAKGNILERFSAQQFPDLHSELNLSSLELGDSALYFCASSVDSNPRGETQYFGPGTRLLVL.

The chain joins TRBV7-9 to TRBJ1-5; D is perhaps TRBD1 (5 bases). CDR1 is SEHNR and CDR2 is FQNEAQ in the germline V gene (reference sequence). With 3 bases removed from V and 6 bases from J, the gap between germline ends came to 12 bases. CDR3 length: 14 residues. CDR3 bases: TGTGCCAGCAGCTTTGAAGGGGTCCGTCAGCCCCAGCATTTT. As protein: CASSFEGVRQPQHF.

This sequence joins TRBV19 and TRBJ1-5; D possibly corresponds to TRBD1 (5 bases). The germline V and J ends were trimmed by 6 bases and 3 bases, with 12 bases remaining between them. Germline V gene sequence: CDR1 LNHDA, CDR2 SQIVND (reference sequence). The CDR3 length is 14 residues. CDR3 in amino acids: CASSLKGNNQPQHF. The CDR3 region has the DNA TGTGCCAGTAGCCTGAAGGGGAACAATCAGCCCCAGCATTTT.

The chain couples TRBV19 to TRBJ1-1, with D tentatively TRBD1 (6 bases). Germline-derived CDR1 and CDR2 are LNHDA and SQIVND (reference sequence). V was trimmed by 7 bases and J by 7 bases, leaving 16 bases between them. The CDR3 sequence is 13 residues long. CDR3 sequence: CASNAGRGNEAFF. In DNA, the CDR3 is TGTGCCAGTAATGCTGGCAGGGGAAATGAAGCTTTCTTT.

This sequence joins TRBV5-4 and TRBJ2-7; D is possibly TRBD1 (6 bases). Germline loops: CDR1 SGHNT, CDR2 YYREEE (reference sequence). This CDR3 contains 13 residues. V lost 7 bases, J lost 2 bases, and 13 bases lay in between. The CDR3 is CASSEQGPYEQYF. The DNA of the CDR3 is TGTGCCAGCTCGGAACAGGGCCCCTACGAGCAGTACTTC. Complete variable domain (other parts from reference TRBV5-4 and TRBJ2-7): ETGVTQSPTHLIKTRGQQVTLRCSSQSGHNTVSWYQQALGQGPQFIFQYYREEENGRGNFPPRFSGLQFPNYSSELNVNALELDDSALYLCASSEQGPYEQYFGPGTRLTVT.